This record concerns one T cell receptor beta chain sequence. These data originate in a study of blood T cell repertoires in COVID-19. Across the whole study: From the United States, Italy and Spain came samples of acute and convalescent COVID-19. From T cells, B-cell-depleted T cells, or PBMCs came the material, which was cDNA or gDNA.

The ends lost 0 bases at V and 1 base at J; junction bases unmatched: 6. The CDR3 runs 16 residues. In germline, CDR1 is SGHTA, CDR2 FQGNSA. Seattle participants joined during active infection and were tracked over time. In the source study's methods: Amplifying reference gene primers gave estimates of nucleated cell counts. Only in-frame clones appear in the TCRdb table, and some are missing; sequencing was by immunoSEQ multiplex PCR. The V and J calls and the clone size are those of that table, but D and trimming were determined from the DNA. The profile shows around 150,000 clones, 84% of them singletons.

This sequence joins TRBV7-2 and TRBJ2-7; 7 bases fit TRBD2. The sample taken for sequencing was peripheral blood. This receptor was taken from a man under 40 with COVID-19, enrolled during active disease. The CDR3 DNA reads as TGTGCCAGCAGCTTAGCGGGAGGGCTCGGGTCCTACGAGCAGTACTTC. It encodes CASSLAGGLGSYEQYF.